Below are 18 T cell receptor beta chains sequenced from a single sample in a study of cytomegalovirus exposure and HLA in healthy donors (dated by TCRdb to the late 2010s). The method behind the library was the immunoSEQ multiplex PCR assay. A mixture of 60 forward primers for TCR Vbeta segments and 13 reverse primers for TCR Jbeta segments was used in the multiplex PCR. TCRdb provides this immuneACCESS table in a form limited to in-frame rearrangements. Some clones are lacking; in checked studies, under half of them reflect an unresolved V gene, and why the rest are absent is not known. Recorded for this sample are approximately 150,000 clones; roughly 81% of them occurred a single time. The ten top clones hold under 5% of the sample. Input material: PBMCs. Receptors were obtained from a girl aged 10 to 17 in good health and CMV-seropositive.

This rearrangement joins TRBV7-3 to TRBJ2-3; 10 bases are shared with TRBD2. CDR3 length equals 13 residues. V lost 5 bases, J lost 6 bases, and 2 bases stayed unmatched. Germline V gene data show CDR1 as SGHTA and CDR2 as FQGTGA. CDR3 coding DNA: TGTGCCAGCAGCACGGGACTAGCGGATACGCAGTATTTT. It is translated as CASSTGLADTQYF.

V is TRBV19 and J is TRBJ2-7; TRBD1 matches at 11 bases. After removal of 3 bases from V and 3 bases from J, the junction contained 7 bases not matched to a gene. Germline V gene data show CDR1 as LNHDA and CDR2 as SQIVND (reference sequence). The CDR3 is 16 residues long. The CDR3 DNA sequence: TGTGCCAGTAGTATTCGATCCGGGACAGGGGGCTACGAGCAGTACTTC. Amino acid sequence: CASSIRSGTGGYEQYF. Supplemented by reference TRBV19 and TRBJ2-7, the full variable domain reads DGGITQSPKYLFRKEGQNVTLSCEQNLNHDAMYWYRQDPGQGLRLIYYSQIVNDFQKGDIAEGYSVSREKKESFPLTVTSAQKNPTAFYLCASSIRSGTGGYEQYFGPGTRLTVT.

This sequence joins TRBV5-4 and TRBJ2-7; 7 bases are a match to TRBD2. Germline V gene lookup returns CDR1 SGHNT and CDR2 YYREEE (reference sequence). There are 14 residues in the CDR3. J gave up 2 bases and V 3 bases, and 5 bases lay outside the gene matches. CDR3 DNA sequence: TGTGCCAGCAGCTCGCGGGGGAGTACCTACGAGCAGTACTTC. Its translation: CASSSRGSTYEQYF.

The chain combines TRBV11-3 with TRBJ1-1; D might be TRBD1 (5 bases). The V end lost 4 bases, the J end lost 1 base, and 10 bases lay between the germline ends. This CDR3 comprises 14 residues. CDR1 is SGHNT, CDR2 YENEEA, per germline. CDR3 DNA sequence: TGTGCCAGCAGCTCCACGGACACGAACACTGAAGCTTTCTTT. It encodes CASSSTDTNTEAFF.

The chain combines TRBV5-1 with TRBJ2-7; 7 positions agree with TRBD1. J lost 4 bases, V lost 4 bases, and 5 bases had no gene match. The germline gives CDR1 SGHRS, CDR2 YFSETQ. The CDR3 is made up of 13 amino acids. CDR3 DNA: TGCGCCAGCAGCGACAGGGTTATGTACGAGCAGTACTTC. Translation gives CASSDRVMYEQYF.

The chain links TRBV7-6 to TRBJ1-1; D remains ambiguous. CDR1 and CDR2 from the germline V gene are SGHVS and FNYEAQ. The V end was cut by 5 bases, the J end by 7 bases, with 14 bases between. This CDR3 region has 13 residues. The CDR3 DNA reads as TGTGCCAGCAGCCACCTAGCGGGCGATGAAGCTTTCTTT. Translation gives CASSHLAGDEAFF.

This chain joins TRBV7-9 and TRBJ1-1, with no clear D. The CDR3 consists of 13 residues. With 4 bases removed from V and 6 bases from J, the gap between germline ends came to 12 bases. Per the germline V gene, CDR1 is SEHNR and CDR2 is FQNEAQ (reference sequence). As DNA, the CDR3 is TGTGCCAGCAGCTCTGGGGAGTTCTCTGAAGCTTTCTTT. This translates into CASSSGEFSEAFF. Full variable domain (missing parts from reference TRBV7-9 and TRBJ1-1): DTGVSQNPRHKITKRGQNVTFRCDPISEHNRLYWYRQTLGQGPEFLTYFQNEAQLEKSRLLSDRFSAERPKGSFSTLEIQRTEQGDSAMYLCASSSGEFSEAFFGQGTRLTVV.

CDR3 in DNA: TGCGCCAGCAGTGACAGGGGCGACTATGGCTACACCTTC. Translated, it gives CASSDRGDYGYTF. The genes are TRBV10-1 and TRBJ1-2; maybe TRBD1 (6 bases). V was clipped by 3 bases and J by 3 bases, with 8 bases between them. CDR1 and CDR2 (germline): WNHNN, SYGVQD (reference sequence). This CDR3 region has 13 residues.

The rearrangement joins TRBV15 to TRBJ1-3, with 8 bases identical to TRBD1. J gave up 4 bases and V 5 bases, and 7 bases lay outside the gene matches. This CDR3 comprises 15 residues. Looked up from germline, CDR1 is LNHNV and CDR2 is YYDKDF (reference sequence). The CDR3 protein is CATSGGQGRGNTIYF. The CDR3 DNA follows: TGTGCCACCAGCGGTGGACAGGGAAGGGGAAACACCATATATTTT. The variable domain in full, with the rest retrieved from reference TRBV15 and TRBJ1-3, is DAMVIQNPRYQVTQFGKPVTLSCSQTLNHNVMYWYQQKSSQAPKLLFHYYDKDFNNEADTPDNFQSRRPNTSFCFLDIRSPGLGDTAMYLCATSGGQGRGNTIYFGEGSWLTVV.

The chain uses TRBV25-1 and TRBJ1-1, with D hard to call. This CDR3 spans 15 amino acids. Germline assignment: CDR1 MGHDK and CDR2 SYGVNS. V lost 3 bases, J lost 1 base, and 12 bases lay in between. The CDR3: CASSEGGQQNTEAFF. The CDR3 nucleotides are TGTGCCAGCAGTGAGGGTGGGCAGCAGAACACTGAAGCTTTCTTT. The full variable domain, rest sourced from reference TRBV25-1 and TRBJ1-1, is EADIYQTPRYLVIGTGKKITLECSQTMGHDKMYWYQQDPGMELHLIHYSYGVNSTEKGDLSSESTVSRIRTEHFPLTLESARPSHTSQYLCASSEGGQQNTEAFFGQGTRLTVV.

V and J are TRBV9 and TRBJ2-1; 8 positions agree with TRBD1. The ends lost 0 bases at V and 5 bases at J; junction bases unmatched: 4. This CDR3 comprises 15 residues. Germline loops: CDR1 SGDLS, CDR2 YYNGEE. The CDR3 nucleotides read TGTGCCAGCAGCGTAGTCCGGGACAGGAACAATGAGCAGTTCTTC. Encoded protein: CASSVVRDRNNEQFF. Full variable domain (missing parts from reference TRBV9 and TRBJ2-1): DSGVTQTPKHLITATGQRVTLRCSPRSGDLSVYWYQQSLDQGLQFLIQYYNGEERAKGNILERFSAQQFPDLHSELNLSSLELGDSALYFCASSVVRDRNNEQFFGPGTRLTVL.

The chain employs TRBV5-6 and TRBJ1-1; possibly TRBD1 for D (6 bases). This CDR3 has 16 amino acids. Germline CDR1 reads SGHDT; CDR2 reads YYEEEE. V lost 2 bases to trimming and J lost 0 bases, with 14 bases between them. CDR3 sequence reads: CASSFVGTIMNTEAFF. Written as DNA, the CDR3 is TGTGCCAGCAGCTTTGTAGGGACAATCATGAACACTGAAGCTTTCTTT.

This clone turned up a few times. The chain joins TRBV6-1 to TRBJ2-1; maybe TRBD2 (6 bases). The CDR3 contains 15 residues. Germline V gene lookup returns CDR1 MNHNS and CDR2 SASEGT. The germline V and J ends were trimmed by 0 bases and 6 bases, with 12 bases remaining between them. CDR3 in amino acids: CASSEASGGPNEQFF. DNA of the CDR3: TGTGCCAGCAGTGAAGCTAGCGGAGGCCCCAATGAGCAGTTCTTC.

This rearrangement joins TRBV6-4 to TRBJ1-5; possibly TRBD1 for D (5 bases). With 7 bases removed from V and 0 bases from J, the gap between germline ends came to 13 bases. The CDR3 is 15 residues long. Germline V CDR1 and CDR2: MRHNA, SNTAGT. The CDR3 nucleotides read TGTGCCAGCATGCCCAGGGCTGATAGCAATCAGCCCCAGCATTTT. Protein product: CASMPRADSNQPQHF.

V and J are TRBV5-4 and TRBJ2-5; tentatively, D is TRBD1 (6 bases). This CDR3 region has 16 residues. Trimming shortened V by 1 base and J by 5 bases, and 18 bases separated the two germline ends. CDR1 and CDR2 from the germline V gene are SGHNT and YYREEE (reference sequence). The CDR3 is CASSLSTGPGQETQYF. The DNA for the CDR3 is TGTGCCAGCAGCTTGTCCACAGGGCCCGGGCAGGAGACCCAGTACTTC.

V gene TRBV6-1 combines with J gene TRBJ1-2; 8 positions match TRBD1. With V trimmed by 3 bases and J by 6 bases, 12 bases remained unmatched. Per the germline V gene, CDR1 is MNHNS and CDR2 is SASEGT. This CDR3 is built from 16 residues. The CDR3 protein is CASSEPPRDRRDGYTF. In DNA form, the CDR3 reads TGTGCCAGCAGTGAGCCACCCCGGGACAGGAGGGATGGCTACACCTTC.

This chain's CDR3 is CAIKLNTEAFF. Written as DNA, the CDR3 is TGTGCCATCAAATTAAACACTGAAGCTTTCTTT. The gene calls are TRBV10-3 and TRBJ1-1; D gene uncertain. Germline CDR1 is ENHRY and CDR2 is SYGVKD. Trimming took 7 bases from V and 2 from J, leaving 5 bases between them. The CDR3 is 11 amino acids.

V usage is TRBV18 and J usage is TRBJ2-7; 11 bases are shared with TRBD2. V trimming: 5 bases; J trimming: 9 bases; junction bases outside the gene matches: 15. The CDR3 totals 16 residues. Germline values: CDR1 KGHSH, CDR2 LQKENI. The DNA for the CDR3 is TGTGCCAGCTCAGCCCTCCCCCCGGGACTAGCGGTTGTGCAGTACTTC. This codes for CASSALPPGLAVVQYF.